This T cell receptor (beta chain) was sequenced in a study of shared clonotypes between healthy human individuals. The V gene's germline CDR1 is SEHNR and CDR2 FQNEAQ (reference sequence). Trimming at V came to 6 bases and at J to 5 bases, leaving 9 bases not matched to a gene. The CDR3 length is 15 residues. TCRdb's copy holds only in-frame clones and misses some; the assay was immunoSEQ multiplex PCR. The table records over 2 million clones, 80% to 95% of them present only once. The study's findings and limits: It was only blood that was sampled, and tissue repertoires likely differ. Naive subsets generally had larger estimated richness than memory subsets. Generation probabilities were higher for clonotypes shared across all four sorted-subset donors than for unshared ones.

Concerning this clone itself: As yet, its antigen is unknown.

This TCR came from a man aged 18 to 29 in good health. Some clones in this sample may be carry-over from other donors' samples. The V gene is TRBV7-9, the J gene TRBJ1-4; 7 bases line up with TRBD1. Sequencing was carried out using naive CD4+ T cells from PBMCs. Subset reported: CD45RA+ positively selected. CDR3 nucleotide sequence: TGTGCCAGCAGTCGAACCGGGACAGCAAATGAAAAACTGTTTTTT. Amino acid sequence: CASSRTGTANEKLFF. Drawing the rest from reference TRBV7-9 and TRBJ1-4, the complete variable domain is DTGVSQNPRHKITKRGQNVTFRCDPISEHNRLYWYRQTLGQGPEFLTYFQNEAQLEKSRLLSDRFSAERPKGSFSTLEIQRTEQGDSAMYLCASSRTGTANEKLFFGSGTQLSVL.